This record looks at one T cell receptor (beta chain) sequence and its context. This sample was included in a study of blood T cell repertoires in COVID-19. Germline CDR1 SQVTM, CDR2 ANQGSEA. The CDR3 runs 15 residues. V gave up 4 bases and J gave up 5 bases, with 18 bases separating them. Sequenced by immunoSEQ multiplex PCR; TCRdb stores in-frame clones only, minus some. The sample has 250,000 to 300,000 clones, approximately 90% seen once. The source is a man aged 35 to 55 who had recovered from COVID-19. Sequenced sample: PBMCs or T cells enriched from blood (not recorded which). The V gene is TRBV29-1, the J gene TRBJ1-5; tentatively, D is TRBD1 (5 bases). The CDR3 loop reads CSVVGRGVGDQPQHF. The CDR3, as DNA: TGCAGCGTTGTTGGGCGGGGAGTAGGGGATCAGCCCCAGCATTTT.